The 5 T cell receptor beta chains in this list originate from one sample, sequenced in a study of CD8+CD57+ T cells in acquired aplastic anemia. Flow cytometry had shown expanded CD8+CD57+ cells in the patients chosen for sequencing. Genomic DNA was employed as the template in profiling TCR beta VDJ and CDR3. TCRdb reprocessed the reads via MiXCR and lists one record per CDR3 protein. The sample lists fewer than 250,000 distinct CDR3 sequences; about 44% were seen once. Source material: sorted CD4+, CD8+, or CD8+CD57+ T cells (not recorded which) from PBMCs. The receptors here all came from a human donor with aplastic anemia.

The rearrangement joins TRBV7-9 to TRBJ2-5; 8 bases line up with TRBD2. The CDR3 totals 15 residues. J lost 3 bases, V lost 4 bases, and 7 bases had no gene match. CDR1 is SEHNR and CDR2 is FQNEAQ in the germline V gene (reference sequence). The CDR3 loop is CASSSTSVAKETQYF. In DNA form, the CDR3 reads TGTGCCAGCAGCTCGACTAGCGTTGCCAAAGAGACCCAGTACTTC.

The chain carries TRBV19 and TRBJ1-4, with D perhaps TRBD1 (5 bases). CDR3 size: 10 residues. Looked up from germline, CDR1 is LNHDA and CDR2 is SQIVND (reference sequence). CDR3 sequence: CRGVREKLFF. CDR3 nucleotides: TGTAGAGGGGTAAGGGAAAAACTGTTTTTT. Full variable domain (missing parts from reference TRBV19 and TRBJ1-4): DGGITQSPKYLFRKEGQNVTLSCEQNLNHDAMYWYRQDPGQGLRLIYYSQIVNDFQKGDIAEGYSVSREKKESFPLTVTSAQKNPTAFYLCRGVREKLFFGSGTQLSVL.

The chain uses TRBV20-1 and TRBJ1-6; D perhaps matches TRBD1 (5 bases). Germline V CDR1 and CDR2: DFQATT, SNEGSKA (reference sequence). V shed 2 bases and J shed 5 bases, with 13 bases lying between them. CDR3 length: 15 amino acids. The CDR3 region has the DNA TGCAGTGCTAGAACATACGGAGGGGATAATTCACCCCTCCACTTT. Its protein is CSARTYGGDNSPLHF.

This clonotype was observed a handful of times. This chain links TRBV15 with TRBJ2-1; 8 bases are a match to TRBD2. V was clipped by 8 bases and J by 1 base; unmatched bases: 7. Germline V gene lookup returns CDR1 LNHNV and CDR2 YYDKDF (reference sequence). The length of the CDR3 is 15 residues. CDR3 region: CATVEAGGSYNEQFF. Written as DNA, the CDR3 is TGTGCCACCGTGGAGGCGGGGGGATCCTACAATGAGCAGTTCTTC. The full variable domain, its missing parts supplied by reference TRBV15 and TRBJ2-1, is DAMVIQNPRYQVTQFGKPVTLSCSQTLNHNVMYWYQQKSSQAPKLLFHYYDKDFNNEADTPDNFQSRRPNTSFCFLDIRSPGLGDTAMYLCATVEAGGSYNEQFFGPGTRLTVL.

This clonotype was recorded at least ten times. The chain joins TRBV7-9 to TRBJ1-2; a weak D match, TRBD1 (5 bases). V gave up 4 bases and J gave up 0 bases, with 15 bases separating them. The length of the CDR3 is 16 residues. Germline assignment: CDR1 SEHNR and CDR2 FQNEAQ (reference sequence). The CDR3 DNA is TGTGCCAGCAGCTCCCGGGACGAAGGATCTAACTATGGCTACACCTTC. It encodes CASSSRDEGSNYGYTF.